These 18 T cell receptor beta chains originate from one sample sequenced in a study of radiotherapy plus CTLA-4 blockade in lung cancer. The method was immunoSEQ multiplex PCR; TCRdb's version includes in-frame clones alone and lacks a portion of them. The profile shows roughly 120,000 clones, nearly 80% of them singletons. The sample in question was peripheral blood, obtained from a patient treated with radiotherapy plus ipilimumab. These TCRs come from a human donor with non-small cell lung cancer who had a partial response to radiotherapy plus ipilimumab.

The CDR3 protein is CAWRTLGGENYGYTF. DNA of the CDR3: TGTGCCTGGAGGACCTTGGGGGGGGAGAACTATGGCTACACCTTC. The J gene is TRBJ1-2, the V gene TRBV30, with D tentatively TRBD1 (5 bases). This CDR3 region has 15 residues. V was trimmed by 3 bases and J by 2 bases, leaving 16 bases between them. Germline V CDR1 and CDR2: GTSNPN, SVGIG (reference sequence).

This chain joins TRBV29-1 and TRBJ2-2; D uncertain. Germline V lookup: CDR1 SQVTM, CDR2 ANQGSEA. This CDR3 contains 10 residues. The CDR3 reads CGAATGELFF. As DNA, the CDR3 is TGCGGAGCAGCCACCGGGGAGCTGTTTTTT.

The chain joins TRBV7-2 to TRBJ1-6; D is ambiguous. Germline CDR1 SGHTA, CDR2 FQGNSA. The CDR3 contains 12 residues. Trimming shortened V by 5 bases and J by 9 bases, and 8 bases separated the two germline ends. CDR3 region: CASSPLLSPLHF. CDR3 DNA: TGTGCCAGCAGCCCTCTTCTTTCACCCCTCCACTTT.

The table lists this clone with a few counts. The chain uses TRBV6-5 and TRBJ2-7; TRBD1 might be the D (5 bases). This CDR3 spans 13 amino acids. Trimming shortened V by 6 bases and J by 4 bases, and 13 bases separated the two germline ends. Per the germline V gene, CDR1 is MNHEY and CDR2 is SVGAGI. CDR3 sequence reads: CASSQTDFYEQYV. For the CDR3, the DNA is TGTGCCAGCAGCCAGACAGATTTTTACGAGCAGTACGTC.

The V and J genes are TRBV19 and TRBJ2-3; 9 nucleotides agree with TRBD2. The CDR3 extends over 16 amino acids. J gave up 3 bases and V 6 bases, and 10 bases lay outside the gene matches. Germline V gene data show CDR1 as LNHDA and CDR2 as SQIVND (reference sequence). CDR3 in amino acids: CASREGASGKTDTQYF. As DNA, the CDR3 is TGTGCCAGTAGAGAGGGGGCTAGCGGGAAAACAGATACGCAGTATTTT.

This chain joins TRBV27 and TRBJ2-3, with D perhaps matching TRBD2 (5 bases). Germline assignment: CDR1 MNHEY and CDR2 SMNVEV (reference sequence). Trimming left V 9 bases short and J 2 bases short, with 21 bases between. The CDR3 extends over 16 amino acids. The CDR3 DNA reads TGTGCCAGAACATCCTGCCTAGCCTCTTTCACAGATACGCAGTATTTT. It yields the protein CARTSCLASFTDTQYF.

The chain joins TRBV5-1 to TRBJ1-1; 9 bases match TRBD1. Trimming took 3 bases from V and 1 from J; bases not matched to a gene: 7. The CDR3 is made up of 16 amino acids. The germline CDR1 and CDR2 sequences are SGHRS and YFSETQ. The CDR3 nucleotides are TGCGCCAGCAGCTCGACCGGGACAGGGAGGAACACTGAAGCTTTCTTT. This translates into CASSSTGTGRNTEAFF.

This clone has a handful of counts. This rearrangement joins TRBV25-1 to TRBJ2-1; the match to TRBD2 covers 7 bases. Trimming at V came to 7 bases and at J to 3 bases, leaving 3 bases not matched to a gene. Germline V gene lookup returns CDR1 MGHDK and CDR2 SYGVNS. The CDR3 extends over 13 amino acids. The CDR3 sequence: CASKREDYNEQFF. The CDR3 DNA reads as TGTGCCAGCAAACGGGAGGACTACAATGAGCAGTTCTTC.

The gene calls are TRBV5-1 and TRBJ2-7; D is possibly TRBD2 (5 bases). This CDR3 contains 15 residues. The V gene's germline CDR1 is SGHRS and CDR2 YFSETQ. V lost 2 bases to trimming and J lost 0 bases, with 12 bases between them. CDR3 sequence reads: CASSFSLGLSYEQYF. In DNA, the CDR3 is TGCGCCAGCAGCTTTTCACTAGGACTCTCCTACGAGCAGTACTTC.

The chain combines TRBV18 with TRBJ1-1; D is undetermined. V lost 4 bases and J 1 base, leaving 7 bases between the germline ends. The germline V gene has CDR1 KGHSH and CDR2 LQKENI. This CDR3 contains 13 residues. The CDR3 region is CASSLTENTEAFF. CDR3 DNA: TGTGCCAGCTCACTTACAGAGAACACTGAAGCTTTCTTT.

The rearrangement uses TRBV28 and TRBJ2-5; TRBD1 aligns across 9 bases. Germline trimming cut 6 bases from V and 2 bases from J; bases unmatched to any gene: 13. Germline V lookup: CDR1 MDHEN, CDR2 SYDVKM. The CDR3 consists of 17 residues. The CDR3 loop is CASSWGGQGLGQETQYF. In nucleotides, the CDR3 is TGTGCCAGCAGCTGGGGGGGACAGGGTCTGGGGCAAGAGACCCAGTACTTC. Filled out from reference TRBV28 and TRBJ2-5, the complete variable domain reads DVKVTQSSRYLVKRTGEKVFLECVQDMDHENMFWYRQDPGLGLRLIYFSYDVKMKEKGDIPEGYSVSREKKERFSLILESASTNQTSMYLCASSWGGQGLGQETQYFGPGTRLLVL.

The V and J genes are TRBV18 and TRBJ1-5, with D maybe TRBD1 (5 bases). V lost 2 bases and J 6 bases, leaving 14 bases between the germline ends. Germline lookup yields CDR1 KGHSH and CDR2 LQKENI. This CDR3 is 15 amino acids long. The CDR3 reads CASSPGAQGSQPQHF. The CDR3 region has the DNA TGTGCCAGCTCACCAGGGGCTCAGGGCTCTCAGCCCCAGCATTTT.

This rearrangement joins TRBV9 to TRBJ1-1; TRBD1 is a possible D gene (5 bases). Deletions cut 4 bases from V and 8 bases from J, with 18 bases between. The CDR3 contains 14 residues. CDR1 and CDR2 (germline): SGDLS, YYNGEE. CDR3 residues: CASSPLGAGREAFF. The DNA for the CDR3 is TGTGCCAGCAGCCCTCTTGGGGCAGGGCGAGAAGCTTTCTTT. Full variable domain (rest looked up from reference TRBV9 and TRBJ1-1): DSGVTQTPKHLITATGQRVTLRCSPRSGDLSVYWYQQSLDQGLQFLIQYYNGEERAKGNILERFSAQQFPDLHSELNLSSLELGDSALYFCASSPLGAGREAFFGQGTRLTVV.

The chain employs TRBV9 and TRBJ2-5; D might be TRBD1 (6 bases). The CDR3 sequence is 14 residues long. Deletions cut 1 base from V and 2 bases from J, with 9 bases between. The germline CDR1 and CDR2 sequences are SGDLS and YYNGEE. The CDR3 here is CASSVRGQQETQYF. In nucleotides, the CDR3 is TGTGCCAGCAGCGTAAGGGGACAACAAGAGACCCAGTACTTC.

The chain combines TRBV7-9 with TRBJ2-7; possibly TRBD1 for D (6 bases). Germline V gives CDR1 SEHNR, CDR2 FQNEAQ (reference sequence). CDR3 size: 13 residues. Trimming took off 4 bases at V and 2 bases at J, with 9 bases between the two ends. CDR3 sequence reads: CASSSDSTYEQYF. CDR3 in DNA: TGTGCCAGCAGCTCGGACAGCACCTACGAGCAGTACTTC.

V is TRBV6-5 and J is TRBJ1-2, with D hard to call. This CDR3 has 14 residues. Trimming took off 5 bases at V and 0 bases at J, with 10 bases between the two ends. The germline V gene encodes CDR1 MNHEY and CDR2 SVGAGI. CDR3 in amino acids: CASSLEGTNYGYTF. The CDR3 DNA sequence: TGTGCCAGCAGTCTCGAGGGAACTAACTATGGCTACACCTTC.

This clone was seen a handful of times. J is TRBJ1-1 and V is TRBV7-9; 7 bases line up with TRBD1. This CDR3 region has 15 residues. V was pared by 3 bases and J by 4 bases, with 8 bases of the junction left unmatched. Germline V gene lookup returns CDR1 SEHNR and CDR2 FQNEAQ (reference sequence). The chain's CDR3 is CASSFGDSKITEAFF. The CDR3 nucleotides are TGTGCCAGCAGCTTTGGGGACAGTAAGATCACTGAAGCTTTCTTT.

This chain uses TRBV5-1 with TRBJ2-5; 11 bases fit TRBD2. Germline V gene sequence: CDR1 SGHRS, CDR2 YFSETQ. The V segment lost 0 bases and the J segment 2 bases; nucleotides outside the gene matches: 6. CDR3 length equals 17 residues. The CDR3 DNA is TGCGCCAGCAGCTTGGGTCCTAGCGGGAGGAGTCAAGAGACCCAGTACTTC. Its protein product is CASSLGPSGRSQETQYF. The whole variable domain, remainder taken from reference TRBV5-1 and TRBJ2-5, is KAGVTQTPRYLIKTRGQQVTLSCSPISGHRSVSWYQQTPGQGLQFLFEYFSETQRNKGNFPGRFSGRQFSNSRSEMNVSTLELGDSALYLCASSLGPSGRSQETQYFGPGTRLLVL.